The rows below give T cell receptor beta chains drawn from one sample of a study of cytomegalovirus exposure and HLA in healthy donors. The data were produced by immunoSEQ multiplex PCR, yet TCRdb's version contains in-frame clones alone and is incomplete. The table records about 110,000 clones, 80% of them present only once. Sequenced sample: PBMCs. These receptors all come from a woman aged 55-70 years in good health and CMV-seropositive. CDR3s include the opening cysteine and the closing phenylalanine or tryptophan. A D gene is named only where the DNA matches it firmly. The size field is filled for only some rows; it gives once, few, many or a size class.

clone_size: few; j_call: TRBJ1-4; v_call: TRBV2; d_call: .; cdr3_aa: CASHTIEKLFF; cdr3_nt: TGTGCCAGTCACACGATTGAAAAACTGTTTTTT
clone_size: .; j_call: TRBJ2-1; v_call: TRBV10-3; d_call: .; cdr3_aa: CAISVGGINEQFF; cdr3_nt: TGTGCCATCAGTGTCGGAGGGATCAATGAGCAGTTCTTC
clone_size: .; j_call: TRBJ1-4; v_call: TRBV27; d_call: TRBD1; cdr3_aa: CASSGGTASLNEKLFF; cdr3_nt: TGTGCCAGCAGTGGAGGGACAGCTAGTCTTAATGAAAAACTGTTTTTT
clone_size: once; j_call: TRBJ1-1; v_call: TRBV18; d_call: .; cdr3_aa: CASRHSDSAGAFF; cdr3_nt: TGTGCCAGCCGACACTCGGACAGCGCAGGAGCTTTCTTT
clone_size: .; j_call: TRBJ1-2; v_call: TRBV28; d_call: .; cdr3_aa: CASSSNGYTF; cdr3_nt: TGTGCCAGCAGTTCAAATGGCTACACCTTC
clone_size: .; j_call: TRBJ2-5; v_call: TRBV7-6; d_call: TRBD2; cdr3_aa: CASSRGRETQYF; cdr3_nt: TGTGCCAGCAGCCGCGGGAGAGAGACCCAGTACTTC
clone_size: .; j_call: TRBJ2-7; v_call: TRBV27; d_call: .; cdr3_aa: CASSRAWTDEQYF; cdr3_nt: TGTGCCAGCAGCCGAGCCTGGACAGACGAGCAGTACTTC
clone_size: .; j_call: TRBJ2-5; v_call: TRBV30; d_call: .; cdr3_aa: CALGSGETQYF; cdr3_nt: TGTGCCCTAGGAAGCGGGGAGACCCAGTACTTC
clone_size: .; j_call: TRBJ1-5; v_call: TRBV28; d_call: .; cdr3_aa: CASSTGGESVSNQPQHF; cdr3_nt: TGTGCCAGCAGTACGGGGGGCGAATCGGTGAGCAATCAGCCCCAGCATTTT
clone_size: .; j_call: TRBJ2-2; v_call: TRBV21-1; d_call: .; cdr3_aa: CASSPWPSGRRNTGELFF; cdr3_nt: TGTGCCAGCAGCCCCTGGCCTAGCGGGAGGCGGAACACCGGGGAGCTGTTTTTT
clone_size: .; j_call: TRBJ1-2; v_call: TRBV19; d_call: .; cdr3_aa: CASMGGTGAANYGYTF; cdr3_nt: TGTGCCAGTATGGGAGGGACGGGTGCGGCTAACTATGGCTACACCTTC
clone_size: few; j_call: TRBJ2-3; v_call: TRBV6-1; d_call: TRBD2; cdr3_aa: CASSDAGLATDTQYF; cdr3_nt: TGTGCCAGCAGTGACGCGGGACTAGCAACAGATACGCAGTATTTT
clone_size: .; j_call: TRBJ2-2; v_call: TRBV4-1; d_call: .; cdr3_aa: CASSHDLSGTGELFF; cdr3_nt: TGCGCCAGCAGCCACGATTTATCGGGCACCGGGGAGCTGTTTTTT
clone_size: .; j_call: TRBJ1-1; v_call: TRBV9; d_call: .; cdr3_aa: CASSVGAGALNTEAFF; cdr3_nt: TGTGCCAGCAGCGTAGGGGCAGGGGCCTTGAACACTGAAGCTTTCTTT
clone_size: .; j_call: TRBJ2-1; v_call: TRBV5-1; d_call: TRBD2; cdr3_aa: CASSLGLAGAPYNEQFF; cdr3_nt: TGCGCCAGCAGCCTAGGACTAGCGGGAGCTCCCTACAATGAGCAGTTCTTC
clone_size: .; j_call: TRBJ2-7; v_call: TRBV6-5; d_call: TRBD1; cdr3_aa: CASSYARTGGREQYF; cdr3_nt: TGTGCCAGCAGTTACGCCCGGACAGGGGGCCGCGAGCAGTACTTC